The rows below give T cell receptor beta chains drawn from one sample of a study of vaccination and CD4 T cells after COVID-19. One entry per CDR3 protein results from TCRdb running MiXCR on the PCR reads. The repertoire includes tens of thousands of distinct CDR3 sequences, around 60% of them detected once, and about 1% sits in the top ten. Material: CD4+ T cells from blood, obtained before SARS-CoV-2 vaccination. The receptor source for this set is a human donor who had recovered from COVID-19. Each CDR3 is given with its conserved first and last residue. Fields, in order: V gene, clone size, J gene, D gene, CDR3 DNA, CDR3 protein. A D gene is named only where the DNA matches it firmly. The listing skips clone size in some rows; elsewhere it reads once, few, many or a size class.

v_call: TRBV28
clone_size: NA
j_call: TRBJ2-2
d_call: TRBD2
cdr3_nt: TGTGCCAGCACCGAGGGACTAGCGGGAGTCGGGGAGCTGTTTTTT
cdr3_aa: CASTEGLAGVGELFF

v_call: TRBV7-9
clone_size: NA
j_call: TRBJ1-1
d_call: NA
cdr3_nt: TGTGCCAGCAGCCACACAGGGCTCCCTGAAGCTTTCTTT
cdr3_aa: CASSHTGLPEAFF

v_call: TRBV27
clone_size: NA
j_call: TRBJ2-2
d_call: NA
cdr3_nt: TGTGCCAGCAATTCCCTGGCCAGCGGGGGGGAGCTGTTTTTT
cdr3_aa: CASNSLASGGELFF

v_call: TRBV6-1
clone_size: NA
j_call: TRBJ2-2
d_call: NA
cdr3_nt: TGTGCCTCCCGGGAGGGGGCCCGGAGGACCGGGGAGCTGTTTTTT
cdr3_aa: CASREGARRTGELFF

v_call: TRBV20-1
clone_size: NA
j_call: TRBJ2-7
d_call: NA
cdr3_nt: TGCAGTGCTATGCGAGGGTCCTACGAGCAGTACTTC
cdr3_aa: CSAMRGSYEQYF

v_call: TRBV6-1
clone_size: NA
j_call: TRBJ2-1
d_call: NA
cdr3_nt: TGTGCCAGCTTTGGGCAGCAGAGCTCCTACAATGAGCAGTTCTTC
cdr3_aa: CASFGQQSSYNEQFF

v_call: TRBV2
clone_size: NA
j_call: TRBJ1-1
d_call: TRBD1
cdr3_nt: TGTGCCAGCAGTGAAGCGGCGGCAGGGGGGAGGACTGAAGCTTTCTTT
cdr3_aa: CASSEAAAGGRTEAFF

v_call: TRBV6-1
clone_size: NA
j_call: TRBJ1-6
d_call: NA
cdr3_nt: TGTGCCAGCAGTGAACACCAAAATTCACCCCTCCACTTT
cdr3_aa: CASSEHQNSPLHF

v_call: TRBV6-1
clone_size: NA
j_call: TRBJ1-1
d_call: NA
cdr3_nt: TGTGCCAGCAGTCGATCCTCGCCCCGCTCCGAAGCTTTCTTT
cdr3_aa: CASSRSSPRSEAFF

v_call: TRBV4-1
clone_size: NA
j_call: TRBJ2-3
d_call: NA
cdr3_nt: TGCGCCAGCAGCCAATTTACGGTTGGCAGCACAGATACGCAGTATTTT
cdr3_aa: CASSQFTVGSTDTQYF

v_call: TRBV19
clone_size: NA
j_call: TRBJ1-5
d_call: NA
cdr3_nt: TGTGCCAGTAGTATTCGGGGACCGCATCAGCCCCAGCATTTT
cdr3_aa: CASSIRGPHQPQHF

v_call: TRBV2
clone_size: NA
j_call: TRBJ2-7
d_call: TRBD1
cdr3_nt: TGTGCCAGCAGCCGACAGGGATCCTACGAGCAGTACTTC
cdr3_aa: CASSRQGSYEQYF

v_call: TRBV5-4
clone_size: NA
j_call: TRBJ2-5
d_call: NA
cdr3_nt: TGTGCCAGCAGCTTGGAAGCGAGCCAAGAGACCCAGTACTTC
cdr3_aa: CASSLEASQETQYF

v_call: TRBV6-1
clone_size: NA
j_call: TRBJ2-2
d_call: TRBD1
cdr3_nt: TGTGCCAGCAGTCCCCGGGGGACAGGGCGGCTGTTTTTT
cdr3_aa: CASSPRGTGRLFF

v_call: TRBV7-9
clone_size: few
j_call: TRBJ1-3
d_call: NA
cdr3_nt: TGTGCCAGCAGCACGAACTCTGGAAACACCATATATTTT
cdr3_aa: CASSTNSGNTIYF

v_call: TRBV20-1
clone_size: NA
j_call: TRBJ1-5
d_call: NA
cdr3_nt: TGCAGTGCTAGAGCGCCTTCTGGTACGTCGCCCCAGCATTTT
cdr3_aa: CSARAPSGTSPQHF

v_call: TRBV2
clone_size: NA
j_call: TRBJ2-7
d_call: TRBD1
cdr3_nt: TGTGCCAGCAGCGCTGCCCGGACAGGGGGCAATTCGTACGAGCAGTACTTC
cdr3_aa: CASSAARTGGNSYEQYF

v_call: TRBV27
clone_size: NA
j_call: TRBJ2-7
d_call: NA
cdr3_nt: TGTGCCAGCAGACCAAACCAAGACTACGAGCAGTACTTC
cdr3_aa: CASRPNQDYEQYF

v_call: TRBV7-9
clone_size: few
j_call: TRBJ2-7
d_call: NA
cdr3_nt: TGTGCCAGCAGCCAGACTAGAGACCCATACGAGCAGTACTTC
cdr3_aa: CASSQTRDPYEQYF

v_call: TRBV11-2
clone_size: NA
j_call: TRBJ2-7
d_call: TRBD2
cdr3_nt: TGTGCCAGCAGCTTAGAGGGACTAGCGCAATACGAGCAGTACTTC
cdr3_aa: CASSLEGLAQYEQYF

v_call: TRBV7-2
clone_size: few
j_call: TRBJ1-6
d_call: NA
cdr3_nt: TGTGCCAGCAGCTCAGCAGACAGGATTAATTCACCCCTCCACTTT
cdr3_aa: CASSSADRINSPLHF

v_call: TRBV12-3/TRBV12-4
clone_size: NA
j_call: TRBJ1-2
d_call: TRBD1
cdr3_nt: TGTGCCAGCAGCTTAAGGCAGGGGGGATCGAGTAACTATGGCTACACCTTC
cdr3_aa: CASSLRQGGSSNYGYTF

v_call: TRBV20-1
clone_size: few
j_call: TRBJ2-4
d_call: NA
cdr3_nt: TGCAGTGCTAGTAGTAGCGCGGGACACCTAGCCAAAAACATTCAGTACTTC
cdr3_aa: CSASSSAGHLAKNIQYF

v_call: TRBV4-2
clone_size: once
j_call: TRBJ2-7
d_call: TRBD1
cdr3_nt: TGTGCCAGCAGCCAACCGGGGACAGCCTACGAGCAGTACTTC
cdr3_aa: CASSQPGTAYEQYF

v_call: TRBV28
clone_size: NA
j_call: TRBJ2-7
d_call: NA
cdr3_nt: TGTGCCAGCGCACAAACTAGCTTCGAGCAGTACTTC
cdr3_aa: CASAQTSFEQYF

v_call: TRBV7-2
clone_size: NA
j_call: TRBJ1-1
d_call: NA
cdr3_nt: TGTGCCAGCAGCTTTGCCTTGAACACTGAAGCTTTCTTT
cdr3_aa: CASSFALNTEAFF

v_call: TRBV7-3
clone_size: few
j_call: TRBJ2-5
d_call: NA
cdr3_nt: TGTGCCAGCAGCATCAACAGGGAGAAGACCCAGTACTTC
cdr3_aa: CASSINREKTQYF

v_call: TRBV6-1
clone_size: NA
j_call: TRBJ1-2
d_call: NA
cdr3_nt: TGTGCCAGCAGTGAAACCTCGGCCGACTACTATGGCTACACCTTC
cdr3_aa: CASSETSADYYGYTF

v_call: TRBV6-5
clone_size: few
j_call: TRBJ1-6
d_call: NA
cdr3_nt: TGTGCCAGCAGTTATGGTGATTCACCCCTCCACTTT
cdr3_aa: CASSYGDSPLHF

v_call: TRBV2
clone_size: NA
j_call: TRBJ2-7
d_call: TRBD1
cdr3_nt: TGTGCCAGCAACAGACAGGGACCCCTCTACGAGCAGTACTTC
cdr3_aa: CASNRQGPLYEQYF

v_call: TRBV5-1
clone_size: NA
j_call: TRBJ2-5
d_call: TRBD2
cdr3_nt: TGCGCCAGCAGCTTGGGAAATAGCGGGAGGTTGGAGACCCAGTACTTC
cdr3_aa: CASSLGNSGRLETQYF

v_call: TRBV20-1
clone_size: few
j_call: TRBJ2-5
d_call: NA
cdr3_nt: TGCAGTGCTAGAGGACAGACTCAAGAGACCCAGTACTTC
cdr3_aa: CSARGQTQETQYF

v_call: TRBV12-3/TRBV12-4
clone_size: NA
j_call: TRBJ2-1
d_call: TRBD2
cdr3_nt: TGTGCCAGCAATAAAGCGGGGTTCAATGAGCAGTTCTTC
cdr3_aa: CASNKAGFNEQFF

v_call: TRBV10-3
clone_size: NA
j_call: TRBJ1-1
d_call: NA
cdr3_nt: TGTGCCATCCATACCGGGGGACCCAACACTGAAGCTTTCTTT
cdr3_aa: CAIHTGGPNTEAFF

v_call: TRBV5-4
clone_size: NA
j_call: TRBJ2-7
d_call: TRBD1
cdr3_nt: TGTGCCAGCAGCTTACCAGACAGGGGGGCCTACGAGCAGTACTTC
cdr3_aa: CASSLPDRGAYEQYF

v_call: TRBV20-1
clone_size: few
j_call: TRBJ1-2
d_call: TRBD1
cdr3_nt: TGCAGTGCTAGAGGGGACAGGGGGCGGGGGTATGGCTACACCTTC
cdr3_aa: CSARGDRGRGYGYTF

v_call: TRBV28
clone_size: NA
j_call: TRBJ2-3
d_call: NA
cdr3_nt: TGTGCCAGCAGCAGGGGCGGCACAGATACGCAGTATTTT
cdr3_aa: CASSRGGTDTQYF

v_call: TRBV6-5
clone_size: NA
j_call: TRBJ2-3
d_call: NA
cdr3_nt: TGTGCCAGCAGTTACTCGACCGGCGTCACAGATACGCAGTATTTT
cdr3_aa: CASSYSTGVTDTQYF